Each of the 5 T cell receptor beta chains below was sequenced from the same sample in a study of blood T cells in healthy people across ages. Together with a sample-barcoded 5' primer, a J-beta primer mix was included in a second PCR lasting about 6 to 11 cycles. TCRdb processed the 5' RACE reads anew with MiXCR; each CDR3 protein has one entry. The sample shows some 850,000 distinct CDR3 sequences, about a quarter of them seen only once. These data also featured in a second study, about T cells of mothers and their children.

The sample consisted of blood. Every receptor here comes from a boy younger than 18 in good health.

This clonotype was seen a few times. The rearrangement uses TRBV9 and TRBJ1-6; D remains ambiguous. V shed 3 bases and J shed 2 bases, with 9 bases lying between them. This CDR3 contains 15 residues. Germline V lookup: CDR1 SGDLS, CDR2 YYNGEE. CDR3: CASSGADAYNSPLHF. The CDR3 bases are TGTGCCAGCAGCGGGGCAGACGCCTATAATTCACCCCTCCACTTT.

The chain joins TRBV7-2 to TRBJ1-4; D gene unclear. From germline, CDR1 is SGHTA and CDR2 FQGNSA. The CDR3 is 15 residues long. V dropped 5 bases and J dropped 7 bases, with 17 bases sitting between them. The CDR3 loop reads CASSLRPLGTEKLFF. In DNA form, the CDR3 reads TGTGCCAGCAGCCTCAGGCCCCTAGGCACTGAAAAACTGTTTTTT.

This chain's CDR3 is CASSLGRSGGYTF. The CDR3 DNA is TGTGCCAGCAGTTTGGGGCGGTCGGGGGGCTACACCTTC. The chain has TRBV27 and TRBJ1-2; D may be TRBD1 (5 bases). Trimming shortened V by 3 bases and J by 8 bases, and 13 bases separated the two germline ends. The CDR3 is 13 residues long. Germline CDR1 MNHEY, CDR2 SMNVEV (reference sequence).

V is TRBV30 and J is TRBJ2-3; D possibly corresponds to TRBD1 (6 bases). The CDR3 contains 15 residues. Germline CDR1 and CDR2: GTSNPN and SVGIG (reference sequence). V dropped 5 bases and J dropped 3 bases, with 18 bases sitting between them. DNA of the CDR3: TGTGCCTGGCAAGCAACAGGGTTTTCGACAGATACGCAGTATTTT. Residues: CAWQATGFSTDTQYF.

In this sample, this clonotype turned up a few times. The chain links TRBV7-9 to TRBJ2-5; 7 nucleotides line up with TRBD1. V was pared by 4 bases and J by 1 base, with 3 bases of the junction left unmatched. Germline V lookup: CDR1 SEHNR, CDR2 FQNEAQ (reference sequence). The CDR3 spans 14 residues. CDR3 loop: CASSSTGTQETQYF. The CDR3 bases are TGTGCCAGCAGCTCGACAGGGACCCAAGAGACCCAGTACTTC.